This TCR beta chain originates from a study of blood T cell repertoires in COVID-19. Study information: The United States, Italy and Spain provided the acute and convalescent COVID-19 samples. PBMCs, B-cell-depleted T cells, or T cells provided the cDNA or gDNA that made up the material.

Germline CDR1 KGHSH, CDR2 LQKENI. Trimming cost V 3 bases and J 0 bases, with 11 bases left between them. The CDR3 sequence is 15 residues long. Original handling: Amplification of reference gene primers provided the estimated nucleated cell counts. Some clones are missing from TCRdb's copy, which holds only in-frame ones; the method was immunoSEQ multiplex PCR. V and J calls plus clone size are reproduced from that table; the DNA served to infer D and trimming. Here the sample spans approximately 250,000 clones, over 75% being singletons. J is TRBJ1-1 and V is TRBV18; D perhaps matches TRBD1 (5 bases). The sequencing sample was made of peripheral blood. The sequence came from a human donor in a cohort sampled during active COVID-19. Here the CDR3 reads CASSPQGSMNTEAFF. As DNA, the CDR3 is TGTGCCAGCTCACCCCAGGGCAGCATGAACACTGAAGCTTTCTTT.